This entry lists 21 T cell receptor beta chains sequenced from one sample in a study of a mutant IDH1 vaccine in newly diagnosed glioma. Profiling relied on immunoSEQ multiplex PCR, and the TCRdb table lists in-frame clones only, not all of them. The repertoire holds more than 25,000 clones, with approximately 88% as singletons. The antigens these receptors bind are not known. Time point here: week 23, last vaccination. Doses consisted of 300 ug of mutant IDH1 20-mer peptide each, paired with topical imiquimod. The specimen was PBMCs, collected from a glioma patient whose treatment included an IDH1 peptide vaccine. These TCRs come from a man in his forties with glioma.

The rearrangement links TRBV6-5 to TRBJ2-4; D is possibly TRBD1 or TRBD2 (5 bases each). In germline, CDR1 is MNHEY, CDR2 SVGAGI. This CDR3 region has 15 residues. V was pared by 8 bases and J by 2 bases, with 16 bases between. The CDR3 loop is CASVAREGSKNIQYF. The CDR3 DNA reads TGTGCCAGCGTTGCCCGTGAGGGGTCCAAAAACATTCAGTACTTC.

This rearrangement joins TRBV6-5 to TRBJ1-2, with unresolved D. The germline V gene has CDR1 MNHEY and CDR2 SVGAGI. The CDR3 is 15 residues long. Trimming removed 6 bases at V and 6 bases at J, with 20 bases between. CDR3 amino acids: CASSRTPHVPDGYTF. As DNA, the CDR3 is TGTGCCAGCAGCCGTACCCCCCATGTTCCGGATGGCTACACCTTC.

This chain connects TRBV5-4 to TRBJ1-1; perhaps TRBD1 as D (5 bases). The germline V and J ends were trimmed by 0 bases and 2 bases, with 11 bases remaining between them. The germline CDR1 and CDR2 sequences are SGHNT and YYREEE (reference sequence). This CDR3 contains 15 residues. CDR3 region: CASSLASQGNTEAFF. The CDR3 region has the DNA TGTGCCAGCAGCTTGGCCAGTCAGGGAAACACTGAAGCTTTCTTT.

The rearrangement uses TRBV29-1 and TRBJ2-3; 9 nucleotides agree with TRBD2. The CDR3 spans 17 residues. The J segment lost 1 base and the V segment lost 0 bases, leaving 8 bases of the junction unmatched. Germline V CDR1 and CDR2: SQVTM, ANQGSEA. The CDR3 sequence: CSVEDREERGGTDTQYF. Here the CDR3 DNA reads TGCAGCGTTGAAGATAGGGAGGAGCGGGGGGGCACAGATACGCAGTATTTT.

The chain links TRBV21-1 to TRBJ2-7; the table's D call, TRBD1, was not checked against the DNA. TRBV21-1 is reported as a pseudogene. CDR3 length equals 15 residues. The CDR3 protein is CASSKRGQGRDEQYF. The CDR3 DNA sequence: TGTGCCAGCAGTAAAAGGGGCCAGGGCCGCGACGAGCAGTACTTC.

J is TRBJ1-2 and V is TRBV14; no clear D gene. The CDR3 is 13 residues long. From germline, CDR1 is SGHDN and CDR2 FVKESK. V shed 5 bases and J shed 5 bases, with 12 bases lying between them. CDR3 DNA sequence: TGTGCCAGCAGCTCCCTGATGGGTTATGGCTACACCTTC. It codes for CASSSLMGYGYTF.

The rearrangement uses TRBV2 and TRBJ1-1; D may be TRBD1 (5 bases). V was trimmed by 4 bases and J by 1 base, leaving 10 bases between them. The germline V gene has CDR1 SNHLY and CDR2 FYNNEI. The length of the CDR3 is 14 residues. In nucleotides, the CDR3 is TGTGCCAGCAGTGTGTGGGGACCGAACACTGAAGCTTTCTTT. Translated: CASSVWGPNTEAFF.

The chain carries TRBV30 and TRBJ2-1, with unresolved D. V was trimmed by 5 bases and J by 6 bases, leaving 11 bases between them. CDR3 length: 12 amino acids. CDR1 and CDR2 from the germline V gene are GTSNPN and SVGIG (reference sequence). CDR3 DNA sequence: TGTGCCTGGGTTCTGGCTCCCAATGAGCAGTTCTTC. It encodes CAWVLAPNEQFF.

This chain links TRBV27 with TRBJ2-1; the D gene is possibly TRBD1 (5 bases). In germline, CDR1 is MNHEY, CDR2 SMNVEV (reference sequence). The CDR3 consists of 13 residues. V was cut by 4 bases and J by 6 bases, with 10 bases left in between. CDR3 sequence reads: CASSYFGANEQFF. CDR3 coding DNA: TGTGCCAGCAGTTACTTTGGGGCCAATGAGCAGTTCTTC.

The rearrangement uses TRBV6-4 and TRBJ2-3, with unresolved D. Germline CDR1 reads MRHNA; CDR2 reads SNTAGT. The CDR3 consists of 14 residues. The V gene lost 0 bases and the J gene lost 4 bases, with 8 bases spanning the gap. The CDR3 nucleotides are TGTGCCAGCAGTGACTCGATAGGGTCAGATACGCAGTATTTT. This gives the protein CASSDSIGSDTQYF.

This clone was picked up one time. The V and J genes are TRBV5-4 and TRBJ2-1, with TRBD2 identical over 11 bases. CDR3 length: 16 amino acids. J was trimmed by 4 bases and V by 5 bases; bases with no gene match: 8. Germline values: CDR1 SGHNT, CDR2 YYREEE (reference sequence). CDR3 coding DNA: TGTGCCAGCAGTTTAACTAGCGGGGGCCGTTACAATGAGCAGTTCTTC. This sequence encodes CASSLTSGGRYNEQFF.

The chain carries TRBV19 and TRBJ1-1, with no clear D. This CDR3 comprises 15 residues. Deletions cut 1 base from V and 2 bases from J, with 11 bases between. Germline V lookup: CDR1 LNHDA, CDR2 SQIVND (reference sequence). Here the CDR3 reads CASSIVHTTNTEAFF. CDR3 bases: TGTGCCAGTAGTATAGTCCACACCACAAACACTGAAGCTTTCTTT.

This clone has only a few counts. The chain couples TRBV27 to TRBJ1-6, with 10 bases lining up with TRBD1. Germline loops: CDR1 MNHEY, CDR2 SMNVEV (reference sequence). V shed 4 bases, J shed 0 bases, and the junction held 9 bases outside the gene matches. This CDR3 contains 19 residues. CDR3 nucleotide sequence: TGTGCCAGCAGTTCAATCGGGACAGGGGAGAGCTCCTATAATTCACCCCTCCACTTT. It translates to CASSSIGTGESSYNSPLHF.

CDR3 DNA sequence: TGTGCCAGCAGTGACTTAACCAAGAATGAAAAACTGTTTTTT. It translates to CASSDLTKNEKLFF. The V gene is TRBV25-1, the J gene TRBJ1-4; D unresolved. Trimming cost V 3 bases and J 5 bases, with 10 bases left between them. Germline V gene data show CDR1 as MGHDK and CDR2 as SYGVNS. The CDR3 consists of 14 residues.

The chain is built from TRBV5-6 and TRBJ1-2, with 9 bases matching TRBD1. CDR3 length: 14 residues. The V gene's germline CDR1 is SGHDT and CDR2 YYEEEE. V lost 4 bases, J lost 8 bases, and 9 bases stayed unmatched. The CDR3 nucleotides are TGTGCCAGCAGCGGGGACAGGGCCTGGGGAGGCTACACCTTC. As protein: CASSGDRAWGGYTF.

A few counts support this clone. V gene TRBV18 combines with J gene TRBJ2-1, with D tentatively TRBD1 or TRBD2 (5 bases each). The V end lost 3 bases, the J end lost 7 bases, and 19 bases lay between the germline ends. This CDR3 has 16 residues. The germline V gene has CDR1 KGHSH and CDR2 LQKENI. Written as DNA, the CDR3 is TGTGCCAGCTCACCCTCATGGGACGGGCGAACTAATGAGCAGTTCTTC. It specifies CASSPSWDGRTNEQFF.

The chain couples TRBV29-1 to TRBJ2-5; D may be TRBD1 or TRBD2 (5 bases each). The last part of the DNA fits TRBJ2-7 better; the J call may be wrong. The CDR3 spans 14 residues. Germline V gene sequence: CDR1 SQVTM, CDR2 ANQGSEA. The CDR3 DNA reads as TGCAGCGCTGTGGGACGTAGGACCGACCTCGAGCAGTACTTC. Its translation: CSAVGRRTDLEQYF.

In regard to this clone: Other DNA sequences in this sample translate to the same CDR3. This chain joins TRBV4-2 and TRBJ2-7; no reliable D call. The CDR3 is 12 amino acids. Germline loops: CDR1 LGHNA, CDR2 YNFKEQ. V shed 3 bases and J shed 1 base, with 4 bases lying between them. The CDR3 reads CASSQVSYEQYF. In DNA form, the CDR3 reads TGTGCCAGCAGCCAGGTATCCTACGAGCAGTACTTC.

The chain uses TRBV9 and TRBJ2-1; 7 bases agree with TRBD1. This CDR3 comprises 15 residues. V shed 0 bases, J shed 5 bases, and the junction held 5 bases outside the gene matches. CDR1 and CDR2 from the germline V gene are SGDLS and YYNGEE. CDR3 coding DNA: TGTGCCAGCAGCGTAGATGGGACAGACAACAATGAGCAGTTCTTC. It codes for CASSVDGTDNNEQFF.

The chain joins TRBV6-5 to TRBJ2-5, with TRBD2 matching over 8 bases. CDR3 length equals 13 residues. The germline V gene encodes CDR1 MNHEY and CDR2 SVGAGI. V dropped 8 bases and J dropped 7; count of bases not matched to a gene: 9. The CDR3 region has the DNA TGTGCCAGCCGCAGCGGGGGCGGGAGGACCCAGTACTTC. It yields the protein CASRSGGGRTQYF.

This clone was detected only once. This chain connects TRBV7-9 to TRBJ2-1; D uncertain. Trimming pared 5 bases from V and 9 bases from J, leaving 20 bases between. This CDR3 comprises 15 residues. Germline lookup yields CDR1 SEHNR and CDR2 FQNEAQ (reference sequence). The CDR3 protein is CASSESVPGLSEQFF. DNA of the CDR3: TGTGCCAGCAGCGAGTCGGTCCCCGGGCTCAGTGAGCAGTTCTTC.